Included here is one T cell receptor beta chain sequence, with context. The data stem from a study of blood T cell repertoires in COVID-19. Study summary: In each case, the material was cDNA or gDNA derived from T cells, B-cell-depleted T cells, or PBMCs.

The J segment lost 0 bases and the V segment lost 4 bases, leaving 7 bases of the junction unmatched. Germline CDR1 and CDR2: SGDLS and YYNGEE. CDR3 length: 15 residues. In the authors' workflow: Estimation of nucleated cell counts relied on the amplification of reference gene primers. This table comes from immunoSEQ multiplex PCR, and its TCRdb copy is limited to in-frame clones, with some not included. That table is the source of V, J and clone size, and D and trimming were worked out from the DNA. Here the sample spans about 70,000 clones, 79% being singletons. V and J are TRBV9 and TRBJ2-7; 7 bases line up with TRBD1. This TCR came from an older woman with acute or convalescent COVID-19. The specimen was peripheral blood. In nucleotides, the CDR3 is TGTGCCAGCAGCCCCAACAGGGGCGCCTCCTACGAGCAGTACTTC. Translated, it gives CASSPNRGASYEQYF. The variable domain in full, with the rest retrieved from reference TRBV9 and TRBJ2-7, is DSGVTQTPKHLITATGQRVTLRCSPRSGDLSVYWYQQSLDQGLQFLIQYYNGEERAKGNILERFSAQQFPDLHSELNLSSLELGDSALYFCASSPNRGASYEQYFGPGTRLTVT.